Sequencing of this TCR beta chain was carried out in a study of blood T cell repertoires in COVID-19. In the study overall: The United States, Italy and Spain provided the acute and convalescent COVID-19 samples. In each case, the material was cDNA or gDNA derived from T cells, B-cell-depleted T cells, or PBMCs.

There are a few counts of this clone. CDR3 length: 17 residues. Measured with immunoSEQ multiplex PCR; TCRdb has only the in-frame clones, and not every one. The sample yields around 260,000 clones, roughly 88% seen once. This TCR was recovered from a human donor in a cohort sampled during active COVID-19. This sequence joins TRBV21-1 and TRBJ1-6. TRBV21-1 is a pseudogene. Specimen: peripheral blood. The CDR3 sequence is CASSFRGGRGRNSPLHF. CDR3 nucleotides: TGTGCCAGCAGCTTTAGGGGGGGTAGAGGAAGAAATTCACCCCTCCACTTT.